Presented here are 14 T cell receptor beta chains from one specimen sequenced in a study of cytomegalovirus exposure and HLA in healthy donors. PCR employed 60 Vbeta and 13 Jbeta primers. Sequencing used immunoSEQ multiplex PCR; TCRdb keeps in-frame clones, though not all of them. The table has 95,000 to 110,000 clones, about 79% seen once; the top ten hold 4.5% to 7%. The sequenced material came from PBMCs. The receptor source for this set is a man aged 55 to 70 in good health and CMV-seropositive.

J is TRBJ2-3 and V is TRBV10-1; tentative D call: TRBD2 (6 bases). The CDR3 has 16 amino acids. V lost 3 bases and J lost 1, with 14 bases in between. Looked up from germline, CDR1 is WNHNN and CDR2 is SYGVQD (reference sequence). CDR3 sequence (DNA): TGCGCCAGCAGTGACGGCGGGGCCGAGGGCACAGATACGCAGTATTTT. This codes for CASSDGGAEGTDTQYF.

This chain uses TRBV19 with TRBJ2-2; D possibly corresponds to TRBD1 (5 bases). The CDR3 length is 15 residues. The germline V and J ends were trimmed by 11 bases and 4 bases, with 20 bases remaining between them. Germline CDR1 and CDR2: LNHDA and SQIVND (reference sequence). The CDR3 DNA follows: TGTGCCTCCGGCAAGGGGAAGGTTGGCACCGGGGAGCTGTTTTTT. It yields the protein CASGKGKVGTGELFF. Based on the CDR3 plus reference TRBV19 and TRBJ2-2, the full variable domain is DGGITQSPKYLFRKEGQNVTLSCEQNLNHDAMYWYRQDPGQGLRLIYYSQIVNDFQKGDIAEGYSVSREKKESFPLTVTSAQKNPTAFYLCASGKGKVGTGELFFGEGSRLTVL.

The V call is TRBV7-2, the J call TRBJ1-5, with unresolved D. CDR1 SGHTA and CDR2 FQGNSA come from the germline V gene. CDR3 size: 13 residues. V was pared by 6 bases and J by 4 bases, with 10 bases between. CDR3 in amino acids: CASRRTINQPQHF. CDR3 DNA sequence: TGTGCCAGCAGACGGACTATAAATCAGCCCCAGCATTTT.

This clone was found once. The V and J genes are TRBV7-8 and TRBJ1-1, with D uncertain. Germline assignment: CDR1 SGHVS and CDR2 FQNEAQ. This CDR3 has 15 residues. The V end was cut by 0 bases, the J end by 3 bases, with 11 bases between. The CDR3 loop is CASSLARYIDTEAFF. Here the CDR3 DNA reads TGTGCCAGCAGCTTAGCGAGGTACATAGACACTGAAGCTTTCTTT.

The sample holds one count of this clone. The J gene is TRBJ2-1, the V gene TRBV7-9; 7 nucleotides align to TRBD2. The CDR3 runs to 18 residues. CDR1 is SEHNR and CDR2 is FQNEAQ in the germline V gene (reference sequence). J was trimmed by 1 base and V by 4 bases; bases with no gene match: 13. The CDR3 DNA follows: TGTGCCAGCAGCTCGACCCAACCTAGCGGACAATCCTACAATGAGCAGTTCTTC. This sequence encodes CASSSTQPSGQSYNEQFF.

This clone has more than one count but fewer than ten. The chain carries TRBV6-1 and TRBJ1-5; tentative D call: TRBD1 (6 bases). Germline loops: CDR1 MNHNS, CDR2 SASEGT. Trimming took 11 bases from V and 0 from J, leaving 14 bases between them. This CDR3 has 14 amino acids. The CDR3 sequence: CAVRGGNSNQPQHF. CDR3 coding DNA: TGTGCCGTAAGGGGGGGGAATAGCAATCAGCCCCAGCATTTT.

The chain uses TRBV5-1 and TRBJ2-1, with TRBD2 matching over 9 bases. Trimming cost V 4 bases and J 9 bases; bases outside gene matches: 8. This CDR3 region has 14 residues. The germline CDR1 and CDR2 sequences are SGHRS and YFSETQ. This CDR3 reads CASSRGGGAGEQFF. The CDR3 bases are TGCGCCAGCAGCCGTGGCGGGGGGGCTGGTGAGCAGTTCTTC.

The genes are TRBV2 and TRBJ2-7; 8 bases agree with TRBD1. V dropped 8 bases and J dropped 1; count of bases not matched to a gene: 4. CDR1 is SNHLY, CDR2 FYNNEI, per germline. The CDR3 has 13 residues. This chain's CDR3 is CASQGQESYEQYF. The CDR3 DNA is TGTGCCAGCCAGGGACAGGAGTCCTACGAGCAGTACTTC.

The chain combines TRBV29-1 with TRBJ2-7; no definite D call. This CDR3 contains 12 residues. Between the trimmed V and J ends, which lost 3 bases and 3 bases, there was a span of 9 bases. Germline CDR1 is SQVTM and CDR2 is ANQGSEA. For the CDR3, the DNA is TGCAGCGTTGATATCGGTGGCTACGAGCAGTACTTC. It encodes CSVDIGGYEQYF.

This clone has more than one count but fewer than ten. The V call is TRBV7-9, the J call TRBJ2-3, with no clear D. V was trimmed by 4 bases and J by 6 bases, leaving 5 bases between them. The CDR3 runs to 11 residues. Germline CDR1 and CDR2: SEHNR and FQNEAQ (reference sequence). CDR3 sequence: CASSSIDTQYF. In DNA form, the CDR3 reads TGTGCCAGCAGCTCCATCGATACGCAGTATTTT.

This chain connects TRBV18 to TRBJ2-5; possibly TRBD1 for D (6 bases). The CDR3 runs to 14 residues. From germline, CDR1 is KGHSH and CDR2 LQKENI. Deletions cut 3 bases from V and 5 bases from J, with 13 bases between. CDR3 amino acids: CASSPYREEETQYF. The CDR3 DNA sequence: TGTGCCAGCTCACCTTACAGGGAAGAGGAGACCCAGTACTTC.

The gene calls are TRBV21-1 and TRBJ2-7; TRBD2 is the table's D call, not checked against the DNA. TRBV21-1 corresponds to a pseudogene. This CDR3 contains 14 residues. This chain's CDR3 is CASSELRGLYEQYF. The CDR3 region has the DNA TGTGCCAGCAGCGAACTGCGGGGCCTCTACGAGCAGTACTTC.

This chain joins TRBV5-1 and TRBJ2-3, with 7 positions matching TRBD1. V was pared by 1 base and J by 0 bases, with 5 bases of the junction left unmatched. CDR3 length: 16 amino acids. In germline, CDR1 is SGHRS, CDR2 YFSETQ. Written as DNA, the CDR3 is TGCGCCAGCAGCTTGTCCGGACAGGCTAGCACAGATACGCAGTATTTT. Its protein is CASSLSGQASTDTQYF.

In its sample, this clone was seen a few times. The chain employs TRBV5-1 and TRBJ1-1; TRBD1 is a possible D gene (6 bases). The CDR3 covers 14 residues. V was shortened by 4 bases and J by 3 bases, with 13 bases between the two germline ends. In germline, CDR1 is SGHRS, CDR2 YFSETQ. CDR3 region: CASSAGQRDTEAFF. As DNA, the CDR3 is TGCGCCAGCAGCGCCGGACAGAGAGACACTGAAGCTTTCTTT.